This T cell receptor (beta chain) was profiled in a study of blood T cell repertoires in COVID-19. Background on the study: Researchers got acute and convalescent COVID-19 samples from the United States, Italy and Spain. PBMCs, B-cell-depleted T cells, or T cells were the source of the cDNA or gDNA that made up the material.

From germline, CDR1 is MNHEY and CDR2 SMNVEV (reference sequence). The CDR3 runs to 14 residues. With 3 bases removed from V and 7 bases from J, the gap between germline ends came to 13 bases. Authors' processing steps: From reference gene primer amplification, estimates of nucleated cell counts were derived. Clones were read by immunoSEQ multiplex PCR, and TCRdb kept only the in-frame ones, dropping some. D and trimming were read from the DNA, whereas the V and J calls and clone size are those reported in that table. This sample yields roughly 200,000 clones, of which approximately 78% are seen a single time; around 2.8% belongs to the top ten.

The chain has TRBV27 and TRBJ2-1, with D perhaps TRBD1 (6 bases). The sample comprised peripheral blood. This clonotype was sampled from a woman of 80 years or more with active or convalescent COVID-19. The CDR3, as DNA: TGTGCCAGCAGTTTCCAGGGGCCCTTAAATGAGCAGTTCTTC. It codes for CASSFQGPLNEQFF.